The clone carrying this TCR beta chain was found a few times. Its matching antigen is unknown. V lost 2 bases, J lost 4 bases, and 14 bases lay in between. Germline values: CDR1 SGHAT, CDR2 FQNNGV. This CDR3 is 15 amino acids long. The sequenced template was cDNA made from the entire isolated RNA. The assay was immunoSEQ multiplex PCR, and TCRdb's table has in-frame clones only and misses some. This sample carries fewer than 400,000 clones, approximately 10% of them seen once, and the ten largest clones take 1%. The data are from a study of beta chain features in type 1 diabetes. Study observations and caveats: Naive, central memory and regulatory TCRB repertoires appeared more similar among patients than healthy donors. Moderate but significant shortening of TCRB CDR3s was recorded in all four CD4+ subsets from Type 1 diabetes patients.

Sequenced: central memory CD4+ T cells from blood. This TCR was recovered from a young man with type 1 diabetes. The gene calls are TRBV11-2 and TRBJ2-5; D is perhaps TRBD2 (6 bases). CDR3 coding DNA: TGTGCCAGCAGCTTACCCTCAGGAGGGGCAGAGACCCAGTACTTC. It encodes CASSLPSGGAETQYF.